The rows below give T cell receptor beta chains drawn from one sample of a study of beta chain features in type 1 diabetes. This table comes from immunoSEQ multiplex PCR, and its TCRdb copy is limited to in-frame clones, with some not included. The profile shows 900,000 or so clones, 15% to 20% of them singletons. The sequencing input was naive CD4+ T cells from blood. The receptors shown here come from a woman aged 18-35 years in good health. Each CDR3 is given with its conserved first and last residue. The D gene is left open where the match is weak. Clone size, where shown, is once, few, many, or a class for clones that have expanded.

clone size,D gene,J gene,V gene,CDR3 protein,CDR3 DNA
few,-,TRBJ2-3,TRBV7-3,CASSPQASTDTQYF,TGTGCCAGCAGCCCGCAAGCTAGCACAGATACGCAGTATTTT
-,-,TRBJ1-2,TRBV7-8,CASSHNRVDRHNQNGYTF,TGTGCCAGCAGCCATAATCGGGTCGACAGGCACAACCAGAATGGCTACACCTTC
-,TRBD1,TRBJ1-2,TRBV15,CATSRGGDPANYGYTF,TGTGCCACCAGCCGAGGGGGCGATCCAGCTAACTATGGCTACACCTTC
few,-,TRBJ1-1,TRBV7-9,CASSAWGEATEAFF,TGTGCCAGCAGCGCCTGGGGGGAGGCCACTGAAGCTTTCTTT
-,TRBD1,TRBJ1-2,TRBV7-9,CASSTATGTARLNYGYTF,TGTGCCAGCAGCACTGCAACCGGGACAGCGAGATTAAACTATGGCTACACCTTC
-,TRBD1,TRBJ2-5,TRBV18,CASSPGTGETQYF,TGTGCCAGCTCACCGGGGACAGGGGAGACCCAGTACTTC
few,-,TRBJ2-1,TRBV18,CASSPSLAPYNEQFF,TGTGCCAGCTCACCCTCCCTAGCGCCATACAATGAGCAGTTCTTC
-,TRBD1,TRBJ1-2,TRBV28,CASSLWGQGARGYTF,TGTGCCAGCAGTTTATGGGGCCAGGGGGCGCGCGGCTACACCTTC
-,-,TRBJ2-1,TRBV6-5,CASSYRTVADYNEQFF,TGTGCCAGCAGTTACAGGACGGTAGCGGACTACAATGAGCAGTTCTTC
-,TRBD2,TRBJ2-7,TRBV11-2,CASSPSLRAGLAGGYEQYF,TGTGCCAGCAGCCCTAGTCTCCGGGCGGGACTAGCGGGAGGGTACGAGCAGTACTTC
many,-,TRBJ1-5,TRBV7-9,CASSTVETYSNQPQHF,TGTGCCAGCAGCACTGTGGAGACGTATAGCAATCAGCCCCAGCATTTT
-,-,TRBJ1-5,TRBV19,CASSTISGAYQPQHF,TGTGCCAGTAGTACTATTTCCGGGGCCTATCAGCCCCAGCATTTT
-,-,TRBJ1-4,TRBV10-3,CAISEWGVGVEKLFF,TGTGCCATCAGTGAGTGGGGGGTAGGAGTTGAAAAACTGTTTTTT
few,-,TRBJ1-3,TRBV6-6,CASSYSESGNTIYF,TGTGCCAGCAGTTACTCGGAGTCTGGAAACACCATATATTTT
few,-,TRBJ2-1,TRBV7-2,CASSLAASVHEQFF,TGTGCCAGCAGCTTAGCCGCTAGTGTACATGAGCAGTTCTTC
-,-,TRBJ2-4,TRBV5-4,CASSELGRDNAYNIQYF,TGTGCCAGCAGCGAGTTGGGCAGGGATAATGCGTATAACATTCAGTACTTC
-,-,TRBJ2-1,TRBV11-2,CASSFTGFELGSNEQFF,TGTGCCAGCAGTTTCACCGGGTTTGAATTAGGTTCCAATGAGCAGTTCTTC
-,TRBD2,TRBJ2-5,TRBV5-1,CASSGKTSGQETQYF,TGCGCCAGCAGCGGGAAGACTAGCGGACAGGAGACCCAGTACTTC
-,TRBD1,TRBJ1-4,TRBV10-3,CAISSGGGEKLFF,TGTGCCATCAGTTCAGGGGGTGGTGAAAAACTGTTTTTT
-,-,TRBJ2-3,TRBV27,CASTAQRTSTDTQYF,TGTGCCAGCACAGCTCAGCGAACGAGCACAGATACGCAGTATTTT
-,-,TRBJ1-3,TRBV21-1,CASSTSFLTGTSGNTIYF,TGTGCCAGCAGCACCTCTTTCCTGACAGGGACGTCTGGAAACACCATATATTTT
few,TRBD2,TRBJ2-7,TRBV6-6,CASSYFAGVSYEQYF,TGTGCCAGCAGTTACTTTGCGGGAGTCTCCTACGAGCAGTACTTC
-,-,TRBJ2-4,TRBV6-4,CASRSGPNIQYF,TGTGCCAGCAGGTCCGGGCCCAACATTCAGTACTTC
few,-,TRBJ1-1,TRBV7-9,CASSLKGWNTEAFF,TGTGCCAGCAGCTTAAAAGGCTGGAACACTGAAGCTTTCTTT
few,-,TRBJ2-5,TRBV9,CASSPNTHRGLETQYF,TGTGCCAGCAGCCCTAACACGCATAGGGGCTTGGAGACCCAGTACTTC
few,TRBD2,TRBJ2-1,TRBV28,CASSPPGPGTSGRNEQFF,TGTGCCAGCAGCCCCCCCGGCCCGGGGACTAGCGGGAGAAATGAGCAGTTCTTC
-,-,TRBJ2-1,TRBV28,CASTPIPKSSYNEQFF,TGTGCCAGCACACCGATACCGAAAAGCTCCTACAATGAGCAGTTCTTC
few,-,TRBJ2-7,TRBV4-3,CASSQVSARTYEQYF,TGCGCCAGCAGCCAAGTTAGTGCTAGAACCTACGAGCAGTACTTC
-,-,TRBJ2-2,TRBV10-1,CASSEWGAGELFF,TGCGCCAGCAGTGAATGGGGTGCCGGGGAGCTGTTTTTT
-,TRBD1,TRBJ1-2,TRBV6-1,CASFEGTGTNYGYTF,TGTGCCAGTTTCGAAGGGACAGGGACGAACTATGGCTACACCTTC
-,-,TRBJ1-4,TRBV15,CATSRDFLRRINEKLFF,TGTGCCACCAGCAGAGATTTTTTGCGACGGATTAATGAAAAACTGTTTTTT
few,-,TRBJ1-5,TRBV11-2,CASSVNDQPQHF,TGTGCCAGCAGCGTGAACGATCAGCCCCAGCATTTT
-,TRBD2,TRBJ2-7,TRBV7-2,CASSLERESEQYF,TGTGCCAGCAGCTTGGAGCGGGAATCCGAGCAGTACTTC
few,TRBD1,TRBJ2-7,TRBV6-5,CASSYSGQGANEQYF,TGTGCCAGCAGTTACTCTGGACAGGGGGCCAACGAGCAGTACTTC
few,TRBD2,TRBJ2-1,TRBV9,CASSPRAGAWNEQFF,TGTGCCAGCAGCCCACGAGCGGGAGCATGGAATGAGCAGTTCTTC